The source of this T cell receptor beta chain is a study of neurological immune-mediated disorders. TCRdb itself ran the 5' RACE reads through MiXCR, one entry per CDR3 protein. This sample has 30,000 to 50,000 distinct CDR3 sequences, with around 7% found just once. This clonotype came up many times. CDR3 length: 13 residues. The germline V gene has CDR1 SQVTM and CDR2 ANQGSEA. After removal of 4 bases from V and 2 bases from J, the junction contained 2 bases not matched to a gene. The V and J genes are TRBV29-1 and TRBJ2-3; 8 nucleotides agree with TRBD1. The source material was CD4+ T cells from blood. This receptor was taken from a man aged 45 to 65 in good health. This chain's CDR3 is CSVGDRPTDTQYF. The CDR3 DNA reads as TGCAGCGTTGGGGACAGGCCCACAGATACGCAGTATTTT.